This TCR beta chain was sequenced in a study of response to subunit inactivated influenza vaccine. One entry per CDR3 protein results from TCRdb running MiXCR on the RT-PCR reads. Of hundreds of thousands of distinct CDR3 sequences in the sample, roughly 20% were seen once. Of note for this clonotype: Its specificity is not known.

Findings and caveats of the study: Few new T cells, the authors suggested, are recruited by each seasonal influenza vaccination.

The source is a man over 45 who received an inactivated influenza vaccine. Sample: PBMCs from blood, taken 5 to 6 days after vaccination.

CDR3 sequence reads: CASSLVSGRAGANVLTF. CDR3 bases: TGTGCCAGCAGTTTAGTTTCCGGCAGGGCTGGGGCCAACGTCCTGACTTTC. The chain links TRBV28 to TRBJ2-6, with D perhaps matching TRBD1 (5 bases). This CDR3 is built from 17 residues. Deletions cut 2 bases from V and 2 bases from J, with 13 bases between. In germline, CDR1 is MDHEN, CDR2 SYDVKM.